This T cell receptor beta chain was recovered during a study of Ad26.COV2.S vaccination and SARS-CoV-2 variants. Produced via immunoSEQ multiplex PCR; TCRdb's table is partial and in-frame only. This table holds 300,000 to 500,000 clones, 80% to 90% found once. Trimming removed 6 bases at V and 6 bases at J, with 26 bases between. The CDR3 is 18 amino acids. Germline V gene data show CDR1 as MNHEY and CDR2 as SVGEGT. Regarding treatment: around 19 received Ad26.COV2.S at low or high dose, single or two shots; a few received placebo; per-sample allocation not given. The investigators took samples on day 63 after the first vaccine or placebo injection. Vaccine was an Ad26 vector expressing Wuhan-strain SARS-CoV-2 spike.

This receptor was taken from a person between 18 and 65 years old who received the Ad26.COV2.S COVID-19 vaccine or a placebo. V usage is TRBV6-2 or TRBV6-3 and J usage is TRBJ2-2, with a weak D call TRBD1 (6 bases). The sample here was peripheral blood, taken in a trial of Ad26.COV2.S vaccine versus placebo. CDR3 in DNA: TGTGCCAGCAGCAATCCGCTGGGGGCGAGACCTGGGCCCGGGGAGCTGTTTTTT. Translated, it gives CASSNPLGARPGPGELFF.